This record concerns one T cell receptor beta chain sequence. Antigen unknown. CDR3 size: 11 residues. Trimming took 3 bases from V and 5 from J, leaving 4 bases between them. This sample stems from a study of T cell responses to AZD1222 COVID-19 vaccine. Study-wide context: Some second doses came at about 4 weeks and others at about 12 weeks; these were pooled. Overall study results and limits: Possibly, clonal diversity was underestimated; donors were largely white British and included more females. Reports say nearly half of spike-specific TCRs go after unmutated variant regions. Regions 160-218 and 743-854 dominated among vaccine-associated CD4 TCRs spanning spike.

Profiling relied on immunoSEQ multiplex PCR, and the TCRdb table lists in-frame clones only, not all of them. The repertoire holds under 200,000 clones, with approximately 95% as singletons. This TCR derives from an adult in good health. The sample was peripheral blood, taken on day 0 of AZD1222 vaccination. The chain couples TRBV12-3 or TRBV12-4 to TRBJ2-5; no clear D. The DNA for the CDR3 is TGTGCCAGCAGTTTCGGGGAGACCCAGTACTTC. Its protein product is CASSFGETQYF.